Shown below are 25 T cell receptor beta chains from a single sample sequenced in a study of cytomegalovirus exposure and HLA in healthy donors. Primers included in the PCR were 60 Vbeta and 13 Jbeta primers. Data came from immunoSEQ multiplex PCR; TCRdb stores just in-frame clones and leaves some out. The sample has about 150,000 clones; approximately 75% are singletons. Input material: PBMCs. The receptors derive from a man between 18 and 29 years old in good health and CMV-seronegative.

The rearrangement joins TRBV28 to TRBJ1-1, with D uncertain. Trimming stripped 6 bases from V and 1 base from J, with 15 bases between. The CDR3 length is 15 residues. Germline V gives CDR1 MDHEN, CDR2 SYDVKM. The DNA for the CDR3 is TGTGCCAGCAGCACTTCCGGGAACTGGAACACTGAAGCTTTCTTT. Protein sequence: CASSTSGNWNTEAFF.

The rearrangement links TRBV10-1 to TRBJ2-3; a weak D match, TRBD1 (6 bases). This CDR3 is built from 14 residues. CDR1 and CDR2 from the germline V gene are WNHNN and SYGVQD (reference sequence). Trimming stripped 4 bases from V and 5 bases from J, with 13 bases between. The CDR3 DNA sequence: TGCGCCAGCAGTGCACAGGGTAGAAGAGATACGCAGTATTTT. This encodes CASSAQGRRDTQYF.

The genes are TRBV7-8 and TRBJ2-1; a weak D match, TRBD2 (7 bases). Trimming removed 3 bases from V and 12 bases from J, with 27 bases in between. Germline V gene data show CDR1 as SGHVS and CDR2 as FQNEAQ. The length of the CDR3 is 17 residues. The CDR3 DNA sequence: TGTGCCAGCAGCTTTAACCTAGCTACGACGGGGGGCGGTGGGCAGTTCTTC. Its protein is CASSFNLATTGGGGQFF.

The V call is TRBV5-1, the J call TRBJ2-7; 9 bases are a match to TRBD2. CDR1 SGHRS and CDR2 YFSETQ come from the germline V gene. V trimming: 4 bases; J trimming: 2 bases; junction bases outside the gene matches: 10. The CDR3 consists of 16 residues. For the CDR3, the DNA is TGCGCCAGCAGCATGCTTAGCGGGGGCCCCCCCTACGAGCAGTACGTC. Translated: CASSMLSGGPPYEQYV.

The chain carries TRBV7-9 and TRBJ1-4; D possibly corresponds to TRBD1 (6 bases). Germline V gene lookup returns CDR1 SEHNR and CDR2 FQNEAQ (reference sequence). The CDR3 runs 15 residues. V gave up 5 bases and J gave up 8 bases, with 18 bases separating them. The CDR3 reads CASSQNREGVEKLFF. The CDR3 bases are TGTGCCAGCAGCCAAAACAGGGAAGGAGTCGAAAAACTGTTTTTT.

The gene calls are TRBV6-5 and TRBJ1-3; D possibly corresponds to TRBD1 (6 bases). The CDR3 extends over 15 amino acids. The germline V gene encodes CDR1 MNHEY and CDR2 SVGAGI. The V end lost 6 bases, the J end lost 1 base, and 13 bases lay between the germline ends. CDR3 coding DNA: TGTGCCAGCAGGCCCCCCAGGGGATCTGGAAACACCATATATTTT. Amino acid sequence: CASRPPRGSGNTIYF.

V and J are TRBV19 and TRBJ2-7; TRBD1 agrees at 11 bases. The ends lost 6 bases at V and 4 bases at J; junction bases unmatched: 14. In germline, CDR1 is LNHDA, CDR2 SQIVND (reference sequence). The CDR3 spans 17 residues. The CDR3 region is CASSKLWTGGLIYEQYF. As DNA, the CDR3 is TGTGCCAGTAGCAAGCTTTGGACAGGGGGCTTGATTTACGAGCAGTACTTC. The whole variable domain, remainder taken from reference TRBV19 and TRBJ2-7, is DGGITQSPKYLFRKEGQNVTLSCEQNLNHDAMYWYRQDPGQGLRLIYYSQIVNDFQKGDIAEGYSVSREKKESFPLTVTSAQKNPTAFYLCASSKLWTGGLIYEQYFGPGTRLTVT.

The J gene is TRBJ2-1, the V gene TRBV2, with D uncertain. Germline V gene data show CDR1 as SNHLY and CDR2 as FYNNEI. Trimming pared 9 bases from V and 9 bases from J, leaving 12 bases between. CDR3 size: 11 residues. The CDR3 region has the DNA TGTGCCAGATGGCCAGGAAGTGAGCAGTTCTTC. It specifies CARWPGSEQFF.

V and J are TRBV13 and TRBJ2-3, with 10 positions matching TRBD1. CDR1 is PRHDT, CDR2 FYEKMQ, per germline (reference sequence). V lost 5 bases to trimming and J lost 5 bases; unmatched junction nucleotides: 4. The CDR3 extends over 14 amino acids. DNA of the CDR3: TGTGCCAGCAGCACGACAGGGGGCTTAGATACGCAGTATTTT. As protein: CASSTTGGLDTQYF.

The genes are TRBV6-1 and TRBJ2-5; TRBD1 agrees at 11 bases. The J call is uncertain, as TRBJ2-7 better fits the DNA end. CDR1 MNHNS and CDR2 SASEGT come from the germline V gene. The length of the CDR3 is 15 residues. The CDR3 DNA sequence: TGTGCCAGCAGTGATCGCGGGACAGGGGGCTACGAGCAGTACTTC. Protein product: CASSDRGTGGYEQYF.

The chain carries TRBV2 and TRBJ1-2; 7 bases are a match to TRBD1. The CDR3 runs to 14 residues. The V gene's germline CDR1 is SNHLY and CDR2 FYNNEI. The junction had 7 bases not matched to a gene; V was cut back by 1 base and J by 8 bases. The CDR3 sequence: CASSEGTGREGYTF. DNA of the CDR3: TGTGCCAGCAGTGAAGGGACAGGCCGAGAGGGCTACACCTTC.

CDR3 protein: CASSRQPGEKLFF. DNA for the CDR3: TGTGCCAGCAGTCGACAGCCGGGTGAAAAACTGTTTTTT. This chain connects TRBV6-5 to TRBJ1-4; D is possibly TRBD1 (5 bases). Germline CDR1 MNHEY, CDR2 SVGAGI. V was cut by 5 bases and J by 7 bases, with 11 bases left in between. The CDR3 runs to 13 residues.

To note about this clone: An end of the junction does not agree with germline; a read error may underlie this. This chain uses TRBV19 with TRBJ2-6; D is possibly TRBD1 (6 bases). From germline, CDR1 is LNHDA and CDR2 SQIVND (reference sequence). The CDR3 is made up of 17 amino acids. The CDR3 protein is CASSGERGISGANGLTF. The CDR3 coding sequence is TGTGCCAGTAGTGGCGAAAGGGGGATCTCTGGGGCCAACGGCCTGACTTTC.

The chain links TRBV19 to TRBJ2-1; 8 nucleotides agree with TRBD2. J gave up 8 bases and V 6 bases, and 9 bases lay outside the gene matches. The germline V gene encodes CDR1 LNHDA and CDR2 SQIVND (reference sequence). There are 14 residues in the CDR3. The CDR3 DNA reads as TGTGCCAGTAGACCGGGGGGGGTTCCCCATGAGCAGTTCTTC. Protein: CASRPGGVPHEQFF. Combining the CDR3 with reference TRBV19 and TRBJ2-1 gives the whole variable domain DGGITQSPKYLFRKEGQNVTLSCEQNLNHDAMYWYRQDPGQGLRLIYYSQIVNDFQKGDIAEGYSVSREKKESFPLTVTSAQKNPTAFYLCASRPGGVPHEQFFGPGTRLTVL.

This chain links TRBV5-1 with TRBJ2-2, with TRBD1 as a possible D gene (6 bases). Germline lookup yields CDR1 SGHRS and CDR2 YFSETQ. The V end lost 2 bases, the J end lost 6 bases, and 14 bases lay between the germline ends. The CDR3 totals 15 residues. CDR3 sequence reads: CASSLQGRVAGELFF. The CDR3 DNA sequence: TGCGCCAGCAGCTTACAGGGAAGGGTGGCCGGGGAGCTGTTTTTT. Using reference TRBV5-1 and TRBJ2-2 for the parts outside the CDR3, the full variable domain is KAGVTQTPRYLIKTRGQQVTLSCSPISGHRSVSWYQQTPGQGLQFLFEYFSETQRNKGNFPGRFSGRQFSNSRSEMNVSTLELGDSALYLCASSLQGRVAGELFFGEGSRLTVL.

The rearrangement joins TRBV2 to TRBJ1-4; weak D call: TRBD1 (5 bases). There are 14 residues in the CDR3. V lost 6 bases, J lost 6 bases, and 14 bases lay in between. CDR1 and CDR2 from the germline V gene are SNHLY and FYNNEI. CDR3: CASRRQGLHEKLFF. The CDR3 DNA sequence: TGTGCCAGCAGACGCCAGGGATTACATGAAAAACTGTTTTTT.

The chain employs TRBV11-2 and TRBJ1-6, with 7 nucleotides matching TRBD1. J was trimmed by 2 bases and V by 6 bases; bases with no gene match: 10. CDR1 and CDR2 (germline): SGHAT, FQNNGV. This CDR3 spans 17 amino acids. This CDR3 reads CASRERVGGAYNSPLHF. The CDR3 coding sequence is TGTGCCAGCAGAGAAAGGGTAGGGGGCGCCTATAATTCACCCCTCCACTTT.

CDR3 sequence: CASSQEISELANYGYTF. CDR3 DNA sequence: TGCGCCAGCAGCCAAGAGATTTCGGAGCTTGCTAACTATGGCTACACCTTC. The chain recombines TRBV4-1 with TRBJ1-2; D not resolved. Germline V gene data show CDR1 as MGHRA and CDR2 as YSYEKL. The CDR3 length is 17 residues. Trimming took off 0 bases at V and 0 bases at J, with 14 bases between the two ends.

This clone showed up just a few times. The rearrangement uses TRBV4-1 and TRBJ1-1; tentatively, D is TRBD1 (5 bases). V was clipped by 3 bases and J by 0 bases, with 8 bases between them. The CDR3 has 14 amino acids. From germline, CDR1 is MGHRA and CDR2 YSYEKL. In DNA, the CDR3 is TGCGCCAGCAGCCACAAGGGGCTGAACACTGAAGCTTTCTTT. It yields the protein CASSHKGLNTEAFF.

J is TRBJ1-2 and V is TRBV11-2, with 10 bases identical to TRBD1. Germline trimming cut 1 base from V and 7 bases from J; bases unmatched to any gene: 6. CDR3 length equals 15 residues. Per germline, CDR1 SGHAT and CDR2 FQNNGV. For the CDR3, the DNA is TGTGCCAGCAGCTTAGTAGGGACAGGGGAGGCTGGCTACACCTTC. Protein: CASSLVGTGEAGYTF. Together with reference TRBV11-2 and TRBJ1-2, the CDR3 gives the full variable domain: EAGVAQSPRYKIIEKRQSVAFWCNPISGHATLYWYQQILGQGPKLLIQFQNNGVVDDSQLPKDRFSAERLKGVDSTLKIQPAKLEDSAVYLCASSLVGTGEAGYTFGSGTRLTVV.

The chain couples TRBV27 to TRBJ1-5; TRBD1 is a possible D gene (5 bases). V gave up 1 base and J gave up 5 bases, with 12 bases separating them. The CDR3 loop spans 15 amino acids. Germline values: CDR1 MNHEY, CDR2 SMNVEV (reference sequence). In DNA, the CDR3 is TGTGCCAGCAGTTTATACCAGGGCGGGGATCAGCCCCAGCATTTT. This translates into CASSLYQGGDQPQHF.

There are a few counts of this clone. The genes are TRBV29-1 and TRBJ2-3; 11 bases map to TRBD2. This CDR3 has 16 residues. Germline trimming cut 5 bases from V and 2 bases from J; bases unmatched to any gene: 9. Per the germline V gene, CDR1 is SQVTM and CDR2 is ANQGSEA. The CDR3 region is CSVPASGGTYTDTQYF. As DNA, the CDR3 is TGCAGCGTTCCGGCTAGCGGGGGGACCTACACAGATACGCAGTATTTT.

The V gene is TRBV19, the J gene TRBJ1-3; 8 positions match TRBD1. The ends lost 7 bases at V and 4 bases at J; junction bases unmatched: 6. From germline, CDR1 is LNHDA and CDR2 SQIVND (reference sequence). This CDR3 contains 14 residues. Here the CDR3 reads CASMPRGRGNTIYF. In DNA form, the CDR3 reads TGTGCCAGTATGCCCAGGGGGCGCGGAAACACCATATATTTT.

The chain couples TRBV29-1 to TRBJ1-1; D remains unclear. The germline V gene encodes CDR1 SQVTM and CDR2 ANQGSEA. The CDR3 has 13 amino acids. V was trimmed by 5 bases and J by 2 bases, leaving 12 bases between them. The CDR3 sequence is CSVRAQLNTEAFF. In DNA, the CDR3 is TGCAGCGTTCGAGCCCAACTTAACACTGAAGCTTTCTTT. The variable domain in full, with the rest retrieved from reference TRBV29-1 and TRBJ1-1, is SAVISQKPSRDICQRGTSLTIQCQVDSQVTMMFWYRQQPGQSLTLIATANQGSEATYESGFVIDKFPISRPNLTFSTLTVSNMSPEDSSIYLCSVRAQLNTEAFFGQGTRLTVV.

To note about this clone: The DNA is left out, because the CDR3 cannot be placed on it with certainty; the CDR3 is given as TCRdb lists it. CDR3 in amino acids: CSVGAGAGENTF. This chain uses TRBV29-1 with TRBJ1-2. Inclusive of both ends, the CDR3 amounts to 12 amino acids. Germline-derived CDR1 and CDR2 are SQVTM and ANQGSEA.